This TCR beta chain appears in the sequencing data of a study of control samples from healthy donors and cancer patients. Clones were sequenced by immunoSEQ multiplex PCR, and TCRdb holds only the in-frame ones, with some missing. The data contain some 96,000 clones, roughly 87% of them singletons. Germline V gene sequence: CDR1 SGHTA, CDR2 FQGTGA. The CDR3 totals 15 residues. V lost 8 bases, J lost 0 bases, and 16 bases lay in between. The gene calls are TRBV7-3 and TRBJ1-1, with D possibly being TRBD1 (5 bases). This TCR derives from a woman aged 45 to 65 in good health. Sequencing input: blood. CDR3 sequence: CASGLTGGMNTEAFF. The CDR3 DNA sequence: TGTGCCAGCGGCCTTACGGGGGGGATGAACACTGAAGCTTTCTTT.